A single sample gave rise to the 15 T cell receptor beta chains below, sequenced in a study of blood T cell repertoires in COVID-19. Sequenced by immunoSEQ multiplex PCR; TCRdb stores in-frame clones only, minus some. The table records some 150,000 clones, 88% of them present only once. Sequenced: peripheral blood. All receptors come from a human donor in a cohort sampled during active COVID-19.

The chain recombines TRBV5-8 with TRBJ2-6; D might be TRBD1 (5 bases). The ends were cut back, 1 base at V and 0 bases at J, with 11 bases in the middle. Germline V gives CDR1 SGHTS, CDR2 YDEGEE. The length of the CDR3 is 17 residues. In DNA, the CDR3 is TGTGCCAGCAGCTTGCTCAGGGTCACCTCTGGGGCCAACGTCCTGACTTTC. Translating gives CASSLLRVTSGANVLTF.

This rearrangement joins TRBV18 to TRBJ2-7; TRBD2 is a possible D gene (6 bases). With 0 bases removed from V and 7 bases from J, the gap between germline ends came to 13 bases. The CDR3 is 14 residues long. Germline values: CDR1 KGHSH, CDR2 LQKENI. The CDR3 coding sequence is TGTGCCAGCTCACCACCGGGACTCCCGGGGGAGCAGTACTTC. This encodes CASSPPGLPGEQYF.

The rearrangement joins TRBV7-3 to TRBJ2-1, with 14 bases lining up with TRBD2. V lost 5 bases, J lost 5 bases, and 8 bases stayed unmatched. The CDR3 runs 17 residues. The germline V gene encodes CDR1 SGHTA and CDR2 FQGTGA. CDR3 protein: CASSTGLAGEKDNEQFF. The CDR3 region has the DNA TGTGCCAGCAGCACGGGACTAGCGGGAGAGAAGGACAATGAGCAGTTCTTC.

The V gene is TRBV19, the J gene TRBJ1-5; TRBD1 matches 7 bases. With 7 bases clipped from V and 2 bases from J, the junction kept 5 bases outside the gene matches. Germline CDR1 reads LNHDA; CDR2 reads SQIVND (reference sequence). There are 14 residues in the CDR3. The chain's CDR3 is CASKGGRRNQPQHF. Written as DNA, the CDR3 is TGTGCCAGTAAAGGGGGCCGACGCAATCAGCCCCAGCATTTT. Full variable domain (missing parts from reference TRBV19 and TRBJ1-5): DGGITQSPKYLFRKEGQNVTLSCEQNLNHDAMYWYRQDPGQGLRLIYYSQIVNDFQKGDIAEGYSVSREKKESFPLTVTSAQKNPTAFYLCASKGGRRNQPQHFGDGTRLSIL.

The rearrangement joins TRBV18 to TRBJ2-5; 8 nucleotides line up with TRBD2. The CDR3 has 14 residues. V shed 3 bases, J shed 3 bases, and the junction held 3 bases outside the gene matches. The germline gives CDR1 KGHSH, CDR2 LQKENI. The CDR3 nucleotides read TGTGCCAGCTCACCGGGACTAGGGGAAGAGACCCAGTACTTC. Translating it yields CASSPGLGEETQYF.

The J gene is TRBJ2-2, the V gene TRBV5-4; D ambiguous. CDR1 is SGHNT, CDR2 YYREEE, per germline (reference sequence). This CDR3 comprises 15 residues. Trimming removed 0 bases from V and 1 base from J, with 7 bases in between. Here the CDR3 DNA reads TGTGCCAGCAGCTTGGCCCTAGGGAACACCGGGGAGCTGTTTTTT. Encoded protein: CASSLALGNTGELFF.

Here the CDR3 reads CASSPGSGVTDTQYF. The CDR3 DNA reads TGTGCCAGCAGCCCAGGTAGCGGGGTCACAGATACGCAGTATTTT. This chain links TRBV3-1 (or the pseudogene TRBV3-2) with TRBJ2-3; 8 bases are a match to TRBD2. The V gene's germline CDR1 is LGHDT and CDR2 YNNKEL (reference sequence). With V trimmed by 4 bases and J by 2 bases, 5 bases remained unmatched. This CDR3 has 15 residues.

The chain joins TRBV11-2 to TRBJ2-1; 7 bases align to TRBD2. The CDR3 extends over 17 amino acids. The V and J ends lost 1 base and 4 bases, in that order; junction bases with no gene match: 10. Germline V gene lookup returns CDR1 SGHAT and CDR2 FQNNGV. The CDR3 region has the DNA TGTGCCAGCAGCTTAGCCGTCGCACTAGCGCGTTACAATGAGCAGTTCTTC. Translating gives CASSLAVALARYNEQFF. Based on the CDR3 plus reference TRBV11-2 and TRBJ2-1, the full variable domain is EAGVAQSPRYKIIEKRQSVAFWCNPISGHATLYWYQQILGQGPKLLIQFQNNGVVDDSQLPKDRFSAERLKGVDSTLKIQPAKLEDSAVYLCASSLAVALARYNEQFFGPGTRLTVL.

V gene TRBV4-2 combines with J gene TRBJ2-7; no clear D. Trimming removed 0 bases at V and 2 bases at J, with 11 bases between. The CDR3 consists of 15 residues. In germline, CDR1 is LGHNA, CDR2 YNFKEQ. CDR3 in DNA: TGTGCCAGCAGCCAAGATGTCCAGTCTGCCTACGAGCAGTACTTC. Translation gives CASSQDVQSAYEQYF.

To note about this clone: The junction shows a germline mismatch at one end, possibly a read error. This rearrangement joins TRBV7-2 to TRBJ2-7, with TRBD1 identical over 9 bases. Per the germline V gene, CDR1 is SGHTA and CDR2 is FQGNSA. This CDR3 region has 15 residues. The CDR3 DNA is TGTGCCAGCAGTTTAGGTGGGACAGGGTTCGACGAGCAGTACTTC. Its translation: CASSLGGTGFDEQYF.

The chain couples TRBV3-1 (or the pseudogene TRBV3-2) to TRBJ2-5; the D is unclear. From germline, CDR1 is LGHDT and CDR2 YNNKEL (reference sequence). The CDR3 is made up of 15 amino acids. Trimming took off 2 bases at V and 1 base at J, with 11 bases between the two ends. The DNA of the CDR3 is TGTGCCAGCAGCCAATTCTGGGCAGGCCAAGAGACCCAGTACTTC. Protein: CASSQFWAGQETQYF.

DNA of the CDR3: TGTGCCACCAGCAGAGATCTTGGACTAGTAGGAGGGGCGCGCCAAGAGACCCAGTACTTC. Its translation is CATSRDLGLVGGARQETQYF. This sequence joins TRBV15 and TRBJ2-5; TRBD2 matches at 7 bases. Germline loops: CDR1 LNHNV, CDR2 YYDKDF (reference sequence). The CDR3 totals 20 residues. V gave up 0 bases and J gave up 1 base; unmatched junction bases: 17.

The chain joins TRBV10-1 to TRBJ2-2; D gene uncertain. Germline loops: CDR1 WNHNN, CDR2 SYGVQD (reference sequence). Trimming left V 3 bases short and J 1 base short, with 12 bases between. This CDR3 contains 16 residues. The DNA for the CDR3 is TGCGCCAGCAGTGAAAGTCCTACTCAGAACACCGGGGAGCTGTTTTTT. Protein sequence: CASSESPTQNTGELFF.

This sequence joins TRBV15 and TRBJ2-6; TRBD1 aligns across 8 bases. The junction had 11 bases not matched to a gene; V was cut back by 7 bases and J by 0 bases. Germline V lookup: CDR1 LNHNV, CDR2 YYDKDF (reference sequence). The CDR3 covers 18 residues. The CDR3 region is CATKQGGAQSSGANVLTF. CDR3 bases: TGTGCCACCAAACAGGGGGGCGCCCAAAGCTCTGGGGCCAACGTCCTGACTTTC.

The rearrangement joins TRBV12-3 or TRBV12-4 to TRBJ2-2; D is unclear. The V gene lost 7 bases and the J gene lost 7 bases, with 13 bases spanning the gap. CDR3 length: 13 amino acids. The CDR3 nucleotides are TGTGCCAGCACCCCTCAGGATAACGGGGAGCTGTTTTTT. As protein: CASTPQDNGELFF.